This T cell receptor (beta chain) was captured by sequencing in a study of T cells in Graves' hyperthyroidism and ophthalmopathy. Those patients with uncontrolled infection, other autoimmune disease, pregnancy or lactation were excluded. This CDR3 has 13 residues. Trimming left V 4 bases short and J 6 bases short, with 12 bases between. The germline CDR1 and CDR2 sequences are SGHNT and YYREEE (reference sequence). TCR beta CDR3 regions were amplified from RNA. An initial round of RT-PCR targeting the TCR CDR3 relied on the HTBI primer set. TCRdb passed the multiplex PCR reads through MiXCR, listing each CDR3 protein once. The sample shows about 560,000 distinct CDR3 sequences, 15% to 18% of them seen only once.

The sequence was collected from a woman aged 25 to 39 with Graves' hyperthyroidism. This chain uses TRBV5-4 with TRBJ2-3, with no clear D. The specimen was blood. CDR3 loop: CASSQPSRDTQYF. CDR3 DNA sequence: TGTGCCAGCAGCCAACCGTCGAGGGATACGCAGTATTTT.